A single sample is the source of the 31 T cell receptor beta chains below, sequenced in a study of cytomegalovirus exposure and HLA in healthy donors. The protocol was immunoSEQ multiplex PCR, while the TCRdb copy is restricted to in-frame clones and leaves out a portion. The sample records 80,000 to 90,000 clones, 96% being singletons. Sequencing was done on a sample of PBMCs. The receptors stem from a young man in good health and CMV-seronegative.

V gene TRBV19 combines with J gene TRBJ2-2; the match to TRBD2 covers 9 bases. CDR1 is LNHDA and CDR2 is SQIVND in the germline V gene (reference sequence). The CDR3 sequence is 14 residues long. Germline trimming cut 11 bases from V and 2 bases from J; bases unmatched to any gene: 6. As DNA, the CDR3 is TGTGCCTGCAAGACTAGCGGAAACACCGGGGAGCTGTTTTTT. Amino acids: CACKTSGNTGELFF.

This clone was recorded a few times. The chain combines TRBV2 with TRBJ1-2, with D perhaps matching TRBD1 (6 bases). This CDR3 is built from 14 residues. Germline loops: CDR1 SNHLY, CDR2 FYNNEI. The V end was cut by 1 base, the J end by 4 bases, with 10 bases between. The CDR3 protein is CASSEVARGYGYTF. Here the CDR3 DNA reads TGTGCCAGCAGTGAAGTAGCCAGGGGCTATGGCTACACCTTC.

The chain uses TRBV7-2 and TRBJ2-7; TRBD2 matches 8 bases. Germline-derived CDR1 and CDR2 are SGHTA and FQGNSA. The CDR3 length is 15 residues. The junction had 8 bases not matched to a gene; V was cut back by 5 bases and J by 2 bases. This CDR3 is CASSTRLATTYEQYF. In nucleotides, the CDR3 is TGTGCCAGCAGCACTAGACTAGCGACGACCTACGAGCAGTACTTC. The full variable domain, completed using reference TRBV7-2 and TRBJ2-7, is GAGVSQSPSNKVTEKGKDVELRCDPISGHTALYWYRQSLGQGLEFLIYFQGNSAPDKSGLPSDRFSAERTGGSVSTLTIQRTQQEDSAVYLCASSTRLATTYEQYFGPGTRLTVT.

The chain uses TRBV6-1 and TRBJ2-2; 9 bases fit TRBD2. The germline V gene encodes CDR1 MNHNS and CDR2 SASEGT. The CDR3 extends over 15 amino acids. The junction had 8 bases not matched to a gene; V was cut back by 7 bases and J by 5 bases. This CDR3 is CASIGGRAYTGELFF. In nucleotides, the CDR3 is TGTGCCAGCATTGGCGGGAGGGCCTATACCGGGGAGCTGTTTTTT.

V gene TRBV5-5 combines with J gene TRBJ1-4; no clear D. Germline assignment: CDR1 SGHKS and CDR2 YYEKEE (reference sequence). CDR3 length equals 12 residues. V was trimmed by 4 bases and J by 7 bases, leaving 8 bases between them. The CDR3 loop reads CASSGDGEKLFF. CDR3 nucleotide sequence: TGTGCCAGCAGCGGAGACGGTGAAAAACTGTTTTTT.

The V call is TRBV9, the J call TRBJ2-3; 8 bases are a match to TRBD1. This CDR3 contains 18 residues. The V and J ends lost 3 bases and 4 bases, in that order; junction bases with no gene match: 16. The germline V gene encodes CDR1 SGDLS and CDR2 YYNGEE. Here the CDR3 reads CASSARRDRPLGSDTQYF. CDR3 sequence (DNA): TGTGCCAGCAGCGCCCGCCGGGACAGGCCACTTGGATCAGATACGCAGTATTTT.

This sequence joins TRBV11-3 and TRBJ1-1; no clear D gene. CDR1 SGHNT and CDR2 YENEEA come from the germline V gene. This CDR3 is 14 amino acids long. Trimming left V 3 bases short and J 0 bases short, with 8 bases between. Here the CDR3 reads CASSFGGLNTEAFF. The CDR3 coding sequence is TGTGCCAGCAGCTTTGGAGGGTTGAACACTGAAGCTTTCTTT.

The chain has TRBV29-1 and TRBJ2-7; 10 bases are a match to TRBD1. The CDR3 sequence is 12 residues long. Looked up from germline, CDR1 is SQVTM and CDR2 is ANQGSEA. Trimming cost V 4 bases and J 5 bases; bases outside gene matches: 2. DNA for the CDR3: TGCAGCGTTGGGACAGGGGGTAACGAGCAGTACGTC. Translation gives CSVGTGGNEQYV.

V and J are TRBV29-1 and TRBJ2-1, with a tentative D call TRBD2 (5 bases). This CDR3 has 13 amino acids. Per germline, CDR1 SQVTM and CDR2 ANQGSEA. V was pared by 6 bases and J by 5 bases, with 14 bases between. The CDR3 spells CSVERLGNNEQFF. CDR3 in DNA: TGCAGCGTGGAGCGGCTTGGGAACAATGAGCAGTTCTTC.

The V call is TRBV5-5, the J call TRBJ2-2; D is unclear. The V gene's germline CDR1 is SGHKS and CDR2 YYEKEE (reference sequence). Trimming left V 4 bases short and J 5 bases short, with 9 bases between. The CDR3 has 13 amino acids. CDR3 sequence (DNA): TGTGCCAGCAGCCAGACATCTACCGGGGAGCTGTTTTTT. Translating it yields CASSQTSTGELFF.

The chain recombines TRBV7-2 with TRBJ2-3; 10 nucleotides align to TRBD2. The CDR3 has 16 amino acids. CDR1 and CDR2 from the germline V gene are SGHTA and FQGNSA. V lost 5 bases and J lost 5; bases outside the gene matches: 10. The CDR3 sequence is CASSPLSPSGRDTQYF. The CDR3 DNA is TGTGCCAGCAGCCCCCTCTCTCCTAGCGGGAGAGATACGCAGTATTTT.

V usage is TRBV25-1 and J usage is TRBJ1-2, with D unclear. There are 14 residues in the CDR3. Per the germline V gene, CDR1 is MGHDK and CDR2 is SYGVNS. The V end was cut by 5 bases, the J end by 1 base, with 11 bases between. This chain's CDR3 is CASSPTSVNYGYTF. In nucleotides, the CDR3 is TGTGCCAGCAGTCCCACCAGCGTTAACTATGGCTACACCTTC.

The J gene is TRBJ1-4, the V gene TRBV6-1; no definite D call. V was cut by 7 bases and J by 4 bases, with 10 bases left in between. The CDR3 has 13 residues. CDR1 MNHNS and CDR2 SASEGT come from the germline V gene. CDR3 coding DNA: TGTGCCAGCAAGGCAGGTGGTAATGAAAAACTGTTTTTT. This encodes CASKAGGNEKLFF.

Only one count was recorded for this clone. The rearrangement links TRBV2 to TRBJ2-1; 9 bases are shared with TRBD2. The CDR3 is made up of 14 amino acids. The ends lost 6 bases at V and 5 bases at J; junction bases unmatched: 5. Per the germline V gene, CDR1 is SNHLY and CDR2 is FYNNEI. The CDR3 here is CASSLAGLNNEQFF. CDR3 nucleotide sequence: TGTGCCAGCAGCCTAGCGGGGCTTAACAATGAGCAGTTCTTC. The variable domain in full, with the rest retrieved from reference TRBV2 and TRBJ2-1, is EPEVTQTPSHQVTQMGQEVILRCVPISNHLYFYWYRQILGQKVEFLVSFYNNEISEKSEIFDDQFSVERPDGSNFTLKIRSTKLEDSAMYFCASSLAGLNNEQFFGPGTRLTVL.

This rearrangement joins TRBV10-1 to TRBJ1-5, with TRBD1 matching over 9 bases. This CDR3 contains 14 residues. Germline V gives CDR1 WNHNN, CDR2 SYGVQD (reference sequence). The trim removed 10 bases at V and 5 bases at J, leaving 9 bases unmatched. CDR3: CAILGQGRYQPQHF. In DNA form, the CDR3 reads TGCGCCATCTTGGGACAGGGACGATATCAGCCCCAGCATTTT.

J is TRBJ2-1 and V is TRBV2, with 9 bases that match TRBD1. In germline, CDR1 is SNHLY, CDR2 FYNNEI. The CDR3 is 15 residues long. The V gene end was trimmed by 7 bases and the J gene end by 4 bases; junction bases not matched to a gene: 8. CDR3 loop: CASTTDRGIYNEQFF. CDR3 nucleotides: TGTGCCAGCACCACCGACAGGGGGATTTACAATGAGCAGTTCTTC.

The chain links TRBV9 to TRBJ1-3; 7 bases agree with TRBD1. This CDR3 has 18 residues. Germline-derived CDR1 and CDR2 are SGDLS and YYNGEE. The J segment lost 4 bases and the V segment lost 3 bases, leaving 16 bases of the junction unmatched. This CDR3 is CASSDHIATGAAGNTIYF. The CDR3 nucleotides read TGTGCCAGCAGCGACCACATTGCAACAGGGGCAGCAGGAAACACCATATATTTT. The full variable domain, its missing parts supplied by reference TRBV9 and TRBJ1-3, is DSGVTQTPKHLITATGQRVTLRCSPRSGDLSVYWYQQSLDQGLQFLIQYYNGEERAKGNILERFSAQQFPDLHSELNLSSLELGDSALYFCASSDHIATGAAGNTIYFGEGSWLTVV.

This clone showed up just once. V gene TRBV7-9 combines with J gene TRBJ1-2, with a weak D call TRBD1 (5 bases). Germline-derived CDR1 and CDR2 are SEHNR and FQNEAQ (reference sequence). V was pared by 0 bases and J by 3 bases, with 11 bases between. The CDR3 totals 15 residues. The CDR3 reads CASSLAQGAYYGYTF. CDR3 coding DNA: TGTGCCAGCAGCTTAGCGCAAGGGGCCTACTATGGCTACACCTTC.

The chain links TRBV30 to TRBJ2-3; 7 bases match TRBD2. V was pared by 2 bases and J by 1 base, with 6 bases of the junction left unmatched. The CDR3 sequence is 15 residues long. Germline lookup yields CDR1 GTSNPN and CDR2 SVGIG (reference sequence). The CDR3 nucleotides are TGTGCCTGGAGTAGCGGGACGGGGGGCACAGATACGCAGTATTTT. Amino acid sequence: CAWSSGTGGTDTQYF.

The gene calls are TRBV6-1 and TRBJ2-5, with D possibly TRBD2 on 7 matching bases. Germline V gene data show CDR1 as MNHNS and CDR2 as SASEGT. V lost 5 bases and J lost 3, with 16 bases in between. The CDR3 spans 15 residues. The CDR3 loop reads CASSLGGDIEETQYF. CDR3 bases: TGTGCCAGCAGTTTGGGGGGGGACATCGAAGAGACCCAGTACTTC.

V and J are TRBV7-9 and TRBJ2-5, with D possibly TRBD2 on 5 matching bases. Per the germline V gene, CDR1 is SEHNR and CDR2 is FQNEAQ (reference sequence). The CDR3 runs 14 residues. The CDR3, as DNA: TGTGCTACCCGGGGATCCTCGAGTAAAGAGACCCAGTACTTC. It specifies CATRGSSSKETQYF.

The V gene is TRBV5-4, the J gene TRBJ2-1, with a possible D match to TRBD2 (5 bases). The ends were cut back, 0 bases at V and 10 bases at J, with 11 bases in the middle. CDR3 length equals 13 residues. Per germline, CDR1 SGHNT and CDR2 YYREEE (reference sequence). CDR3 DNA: TGTGCCAGCAGCTTGGTACAGAGCGGAGAGCAGTTCTTC. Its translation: CASSLVQSGEQFF.

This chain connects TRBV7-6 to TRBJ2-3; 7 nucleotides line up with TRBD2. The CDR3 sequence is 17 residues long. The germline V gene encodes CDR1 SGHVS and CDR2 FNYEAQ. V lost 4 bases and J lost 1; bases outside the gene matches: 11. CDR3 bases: TGTGCCAGCAGCTCCCTAGGGGAGGGAGTTGGCACAGATACGCAGTATTTT. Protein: CASSSLGEGVGTDTQYF.

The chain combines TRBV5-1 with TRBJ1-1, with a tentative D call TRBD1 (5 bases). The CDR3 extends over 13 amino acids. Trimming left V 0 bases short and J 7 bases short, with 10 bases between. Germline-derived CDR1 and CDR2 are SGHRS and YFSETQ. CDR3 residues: CASSLEGQDEAFF. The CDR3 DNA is TGCGCCAGCAGCTTGGAAGGACAAGATGAAGCTTTCTTT.

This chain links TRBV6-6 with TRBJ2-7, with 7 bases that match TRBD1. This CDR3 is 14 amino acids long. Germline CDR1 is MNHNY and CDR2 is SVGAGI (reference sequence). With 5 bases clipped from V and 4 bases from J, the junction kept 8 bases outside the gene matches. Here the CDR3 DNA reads TGTGCCAGCAGTCGCGGACAGGCAACGTACGAGCAGTACGTC. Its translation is CASSRGQATYEQYV.

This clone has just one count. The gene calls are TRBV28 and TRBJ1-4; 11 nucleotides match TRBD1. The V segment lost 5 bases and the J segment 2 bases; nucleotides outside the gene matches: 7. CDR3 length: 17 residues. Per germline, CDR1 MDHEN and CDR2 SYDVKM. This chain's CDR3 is CASSLPGQGVTNEKLFF. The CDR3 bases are TGTGCCAGCAGTCTACCGGGACAGGGGGTGACTAATGAAAAACTGTTTTTT.

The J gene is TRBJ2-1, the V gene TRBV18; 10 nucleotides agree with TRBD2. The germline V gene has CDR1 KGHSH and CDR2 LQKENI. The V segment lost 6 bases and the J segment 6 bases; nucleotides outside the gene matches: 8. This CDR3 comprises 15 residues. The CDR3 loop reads CASSPGLADLNEQFF. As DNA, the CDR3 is TGTGCCAGCTCTCCCGGACTAGCGGACCTCAATGAGCAGTTCTTC.

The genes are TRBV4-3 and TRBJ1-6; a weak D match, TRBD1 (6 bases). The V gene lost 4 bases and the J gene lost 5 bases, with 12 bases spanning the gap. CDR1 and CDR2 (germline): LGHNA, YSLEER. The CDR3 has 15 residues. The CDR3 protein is CASSLGGRDNSPLHF. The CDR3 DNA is TGCGCCAGCAGCCTCGGGGGGCGCGATAATTCACCCCTCCACTTT.

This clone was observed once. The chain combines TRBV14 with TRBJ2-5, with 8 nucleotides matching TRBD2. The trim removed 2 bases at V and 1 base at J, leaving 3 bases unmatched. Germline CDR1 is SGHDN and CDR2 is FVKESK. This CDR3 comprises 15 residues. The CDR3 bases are TGTGCCAGCAGCCAACTTAGCGGGGCCCAAGAGACCCAGTACTTC. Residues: CASSQLSGAQETQYF.

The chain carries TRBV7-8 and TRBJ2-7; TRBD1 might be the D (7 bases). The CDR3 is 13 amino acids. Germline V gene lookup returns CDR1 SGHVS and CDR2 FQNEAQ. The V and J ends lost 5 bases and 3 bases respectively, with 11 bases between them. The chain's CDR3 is CASSPGGIYEQYV. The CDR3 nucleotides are TGTGCCAGCAGCCCAGGGGGGATCTACGAGCAGTACGTC.

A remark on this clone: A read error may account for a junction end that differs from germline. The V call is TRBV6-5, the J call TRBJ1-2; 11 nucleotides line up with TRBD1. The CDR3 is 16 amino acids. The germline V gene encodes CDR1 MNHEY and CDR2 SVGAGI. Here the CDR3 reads CASSYLLPGQGGSWAF. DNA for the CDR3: TGTGCCAGCAGTTACCTGTTACCGGGACAGGGGGGCTCGTGGGCTTTC.